This is a list of T cell receptor beta chains from one sample in a study of T cells in Graves' hyperthyroidism and ophthalmopathy. MiXCR, applied by TCRdb to the multiplex PCR reads, yields one record per CDR3 protein. The repertoire has around 350,000 distinct CDR3 sequences, about 16% of them found once; the top ten carry roughly 20%. Sequenced material: blood. These receptors came from a woman aged 55-70 years with Graves' ophthalmopathy. The CDR3 runs from the conserved cysteine through the conserved F or W.

CDR3 protein	V gene	J gene
CSAGVYQGAVTQYF	TRBV20-1	TRBJ2-5
CASSSGVGKETQYF	TRBV5-1	TRBJ2-5
CASSARGYGYTF	TRBV5-4	TRBJ1-2
CSARAPGQGVNEQFF	TRBV20-1	TRBJ2-1
CASSLTRFGTRNEQFF	TRBV7-3	TRBJ2-1
CASSITSGRGGGQETQYF	TRBV7-3	TRBJ2-5
CASSQGVGTLNTDTQYF	TRBV14	TRBJ2-3
CASSSSASVLYEQYF	TRBV27	TRBJ2-7
CASSLGPTGGEAFF	TRBV5-1	TRBJ1-1
CASSLGGTGRYEQYF	TRBV11-2	TRBJ2-7
CASSSGGFSGRSLNTGELFF	TRBV5-1	TRBJ2-2
CAWSVSGASHGNTIYF	TRBV30	TRBJ1-3
CASNPAGSSGANVLTF	TRBV25-1	TRBJ2-6
CSVASAAGPDNEQFF	TRBV29-1	TRBJ2-1
CASSLGRADQPQHF	TRBV12-3/TRBV12-4	TRBJ1-5
CASSGRTGYNEQFF	TRBV6-1	TRBJ2-1
CATIVRERSYNEQFF	TRBV2	TRBJ2-1
CASSYPKDRPRAFF	TRBV6-2/TRBV6-3	TRBJ1-1
CASSQEVGGPYEQYF	TRBV4-2	TRBJ2-7
CASSPWGENQETQYF	TRBV27	TRBJ2-5
CASSIANQDSGQFF	TRBV19	TRBJ2-1
CASSESGGRNEQFF	TRBV10-1	TRBJ2-1
CASSIDGAPNEKLFF	TRBV19	TRBJ1-4
CASRAGGAGDNYGYTF	TRBV2	TRBJ1-2
CASSFRLGTKNEKLFF	TRBV3-1	TRBJ1-4
CASRKGLAGDNEQFF	TRBV7-3	TRBJ2-1
CASSQSLNFYEQYF	TRBV4-1	TRBJ2-7
CASSPSAFYGYTF	TRBV18	TRBJ1-2
CASSPQGVGSYNSPLHF	TRBV7-2	TRBJ1-6
CASSPTSGRTNTGELFF	TRBV7-9	TRBJ2-2
CASSHPGAEQYF	TRBV11-2	TRBJ2-7
CASRVTAGAYEQFF	TRBV5-1	TRBJ2-1
CSAPGTSGNEQFF	TRBV20-1	TRBJ2-1
CASGRGGYGHNQPQHF	TRBV6-1	TRBJ1-5
CSASGSGLAGSKETQYF	TRBV20-1	TRBJ2-5
CASRQEAQPGGYTF	TRBV7-2	TRBJ1-2
CASSQSLRITDTQYF	TRBV3-1	TRBJ2-3
CSAPGGSGSYEQYF	TRBV20-1	TRBJ2-7
CAISDSLKAEAFF	TRBV10-3	TRBJ1-1
CASSRGTSGFSDTQYF	TRBV3-1	TRBJ2-3
CASSLARGGGVTEAFF	TRBV12-3/TRBV12-4	TRBJ1-1
CSAEIGQETQYF	TRBV20-1	TRBJ2-5
CASSPDRAGAGANVLTF	TRBV12-3/TRBV12-4	TRBJ2-6
CASSLAGISYEQYF	TRBV5-4	TRBJ2-7
CASSQDQWGRGDSYTF	TRBV4-2	TRBJ1-2
CAISDDEGRRQPQHF	TRBV10-3	TRBJ1-5
CASSLDGTTGNTIYF	TRBV11-3	TRBJ1-3
CASSMVGATTNTEAFF	TRBV28	TRBJ1-1
CASSTSDGWGGEQYF	TRBV19	TRBJ2-7
CASSTDGTYEQYF	TRBV2	TRBJ2-7
CSASTVGGVSYNEQFF	TRBV20-1	TRBJ2-1